This is a list of T cell receptor beta chains from one sample in a study of identical twins. TCRdb used MiXCR to reprocess the 5' RACE reads, holding one entry per CDR3 protein. Among fewer than 250,000 distinct CDR3 sequences, less than 9.5% were seen once, and the ten largest hold 5.1%. Sequenced: memory (CD45RO+) T cells sorted from blood. The receptors shown here come from a young woman in good health. Each CDR3 is given with its conserved first and last residue. Clone sizes are given selectively: once, few, many, or a class where the clone is expanded.

>TRBJ1-2|NA|TRBV25-1
CASSDYRGLGGYTF
>TRBJ1-1|NA|TRBV6-1
CASTNLVDTEAFF
>TRBJ2-1|NA|TRBV6-1
CASRPGLVWHEQFF
>TRBJ2-5|NA|TRBV12-3/TRBV12-4
CASSLVGIGETQYF
>TRBJ2-2|NA|TRBV19
CASSSKTGNTGELFF
>TRBJ1-4|NA|TRBV28
CASSANRGKLFF
>TRBJ2-5|few|TRBV3-1
CASSQGRWGETQYF
>TRBJ1-3|few|TRBV7-9
CASSLGHAGNTIYF
>TRBJ2-3|NA|TRBV7-9
CASSRSVDTQYF
>TRBJ2-3|many|TRBV12-3/TRBV12-4
CASSTGTSGRVEDTQYF
>TRBJ2-7|NA|TRBV18
CASSPSGGLVREQYF
>TRBJ2-3|NA|TRBV4-2
CASSSGHVGQGAGDTQYF
>TRBJ1-3|few|TRBV14
CASSGNQDSFSGNTIYF
>TRBJ2-7|NA|TRBV7-2
CASSSKGPARGNEQYF
>TRBJ2-1|few|TRBV7-9
CASSLGGTQRNEQFF
>TRBJ2-5|few|TRBV5-1
CASSLQQETQYF
>TRBJ1-2|NA|TRBV6-6
CASGSAGVSGYTF
>TRBJ1-1|NA|TRBV20-1
CSATGDTEAFF
>TRBJ2-7|NA|TRBV5-1
CASSLVAGGGYEQYF
>TRBJ2-7|NA|TRBV5-4
CASSRTGIEWGEQYF
>TRBJ2-7|NA|TRBV29-1
CSVVSGEGGEQYF
>TRBJ1-4|few|TRBV7-9
CASSSNPSGEKLFF
>TRBJ2-7|few|TRBV7-2
CASSHDPRNYEQYF
>TRBJ2-1|NA|TRBV5-1
CASSGRTSGSYNEQFF
>TRBJ1-5|many|TRBV29-1
CSVGANSNQPQHF
>TRBJ2-7|few|TRBV20-1
CSARDGGLEQYF
>TRBJ2-4|NA|TRBV7-2
CASSPALNRAKNIQYF
>TRBJ1-1|NA|TRBV20-1
CSAPGQGFTEAFF
>TRBJ1-6|few|TRBV7-3
CASSTTGRNSPLHF
>TRBJ2-1|many|TRBV5-1
CASSLRTTNNEQFF
>TRBJ2-2|NA|TRBV5-1
CASSWDRNTGELFF